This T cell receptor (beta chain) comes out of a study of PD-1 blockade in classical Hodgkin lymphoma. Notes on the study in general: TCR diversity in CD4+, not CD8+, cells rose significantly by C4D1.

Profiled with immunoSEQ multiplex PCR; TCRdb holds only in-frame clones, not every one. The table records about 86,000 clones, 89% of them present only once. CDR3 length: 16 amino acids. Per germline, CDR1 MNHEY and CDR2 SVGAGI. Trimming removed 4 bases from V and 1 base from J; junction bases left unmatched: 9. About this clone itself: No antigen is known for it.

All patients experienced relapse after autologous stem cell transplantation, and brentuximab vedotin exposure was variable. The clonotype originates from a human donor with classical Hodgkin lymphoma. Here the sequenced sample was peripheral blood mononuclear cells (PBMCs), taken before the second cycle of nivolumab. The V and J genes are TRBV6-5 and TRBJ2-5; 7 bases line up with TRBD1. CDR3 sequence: CASSFIQTGTQETQYF. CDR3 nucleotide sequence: TGTGCCAGCAGTTTTATACAGACAGGGACCCAAGAGACCCAGTACTTC.